These 19 T cell receptor beta chains came from one sample sequenced in a study of CD8 T cells in ankylosing spondylitis. Study results and limitations: A motif in TCR beta, a set of about 8 highly homologous variants, appeared characteristic of ankylosing spondylitis blood.

TCRdb processed the 5' RACE reads anew with MiXCR; each CDR3 protein has one entry. This sample yields fewer than 500,000 distinct CDR3 sequences, of which roughly a quarter are seen a single time; 0.89% belongs to the top ten. These receptors are not linked to any known antigen. The sequencing sample was made of blood, either unsorted or a sorted T cell fraction (not recorded which). The receptors were gathered from a male donor with ankylosing spondylitis.

This clonotype was detected only a few times. The CDR3 region has the DNA TGCGCCAGCAGCTTGGATGGTATCAGCTCCTACAATGAGCAGTTCTTC. Translating gives CASSLDGISSYNEQFF. J is TRBJ2-1 and V is TRBV5-1; no clear D gene. The CDR3 is made up of 16 amino acids. V lost 0 bases to trimming and J lost 0 bases, with 10 bases between them. The V gene's germline CDR1 is SGHRS and CDR2 YFSETQ.

V is TRBV20-1 and J is TRBJ2-5, with a tentative D call TRBD2 (5 bases). Germline V gene lookup returns CDR1 DFQATT and CDR2 SNEGSKA (reference sequence). The length of the CDR3 is 13 residues. V dropped 5 bases and J dropped 1 base, with 11 bases sitting between them. The CDR3 here is CSAAKGLQETQYF. The CDR3 bases are TGCAGTGCTGCAAAAGGACTCCAAGAGACCCAGTACTTC.

The chain couples TRBV27 to TRBJ2-2, with a weak D call TRBD1 (5 bases). CDR3 length equals 13 residues. V was pared by 2 bases and J by 6 bases, with 7 bases between. Germline V gene lookup returns CDR1 MNHEY and CDR2 SMNVEV (reference sequence). The CDR3 spells CASSLQGAGELFF. The CDR3 region has the DNA TGTGCCAGCAGTTTACAAGGGGCCGGGGAGCTGTTTTTT.

V is TRBV3-1 and J is TRBJ2-1; TRBD2 matches 7 bases. Losses at the gene ends were 2 bases for V and 6 bases for J; bases not matched to a gene: 4. There are 14 residues in the CDR3. Per the germline V gene, CDR1 is LGHDT and CDR2 is YNNKEL (reference sequence). In DNA form, the CDR3 reads TGTGCCAGCAGCCAAAGCGGGACTGCCAATGAGCAGTTCTTC. It yields the protein CASSQSGTANEQFF.

This clonotype was observed once. The V and J genes are TRBV9 and TRBJ2-7, with TRBD2 matching over 12 bases. Germline CDR1 reads SGDLS; CDR2 reads YYNGEE. The V gene end was trimmed by 0 bases and the J gene end by 6 bases; junction bases not matched to a gene: 7. This CDR3 region has 16 residues. The CDR3 region is CASSVALAGGPVEQYF. DNA of the CDR3: TGTGCCAGCAGCGTAGCCCTAGCGGGAGGGCCAGTCGAGCAGTACTTC. Using reference TRBV9 and TRBJ2-7 for the parts outside the CDR3, the full variable domain is DSGVTQTPKHLITATGQRVTLRCSPRSGDLSVYWYQQSLDQGLQFLIQYYNGEERAKGNILERFSAQQFPDLHSELNLSSLELGDSALYFCASSVALAGGPVEQYFGPGTRLTVT.

This clonotype was counted a few times. The chain joins TRBV3-1 to TRBJ2-2; D is perhaps TRBD2 (6 bases). The germline V and J ends were trimmed by 1 base and 4 bases, with 16 bases remaining between them. Germline V gene lookup returns CDR1 LGHDT and CDR2 YNNKEL (reference sequence). This CDR3 has 17 residues. In DNA, the CDR3 is TGTGCCAGCAGCCAAGCACTGGGGAGGTCTTCCACCGGGGAGCTGTTTTTT. Protein sequence: CASSQALGRSSTGELFF.

A few counts support this clonotype. This rearrangement joins TRBV7-2 to TRBJ2-3, with TRBD2 as a possible D gene (6 bases). This CDR3 has 14 amino acids. Between the trimmed V and J ends, which lost 1 base and 12 bases, there was a span of 17 bases. Per the germline V gene, CDR1 is SGHTA and CDR2 is FQGNSA. CDR3 loop: CASSLDAGTLKQYF. The CDR3 coding sequence is TGTGCCAGCAGCTTAGACGCCGGGACTCTTAAACAGTATTTT.

Only a few counts were recorded for this clonotype. The gene calls are TRBV30 and TRBJ1-2; D gene unclear. Trimming pared 3 bases from V and 4 bases from J, leaving 24 bases between. The CDR3 contains 17 residues. Germline CDR1 GTSNPN, CDR2 SVGIG (reference sequence). The CDR3 bases are TGTGCCTGGAGGGAAGCCCCACAGAAGGGTCGGGGCTATGGCTACACCTTC. It translates to CAWREAPQKGRGYGYTF. The whole variable domain, remainder taken from reference TRBV30 and TRBJ1-2, is SQTIHQWPATLVQPVGSPLSLECTVEGTSNPNLYWYRQAAGRGLQLLFYSVGIGQISSEVPQNLSASRPQDRQFILSSKKLLLSDSGFYLCAWREAPQKGRGYGYTFGSGTRLTVV.

This clonotype was seen a few times. This chain uses TRBV6-1 with TRBJ1-3; D not resolved. Trimming removed 2 bases from V and 0 bases from J, with 8 bases in between. The CDR3 is made up of 15 amino acids. Germline assignment: CDR1 MNHNS and CDR2 SASEGT. The CDR3 DNA follows: TGTGCCAGCAGTGAAAAACATTACTCTGGAAACACCATATATTTT. Translating gives CASSEKHYSGNTIYF.

The chain uses TRBV29-1 and TRBJ2-3, with 9 bases fitting TRBD2. CDR1 is SQVTM, CDR2 ANQGSEA, per germline. This CDR3 comprises 14 residues. After removal of 2 bases from V and 4 bases from J, the junction contained 4 bases not matched to a gene. The CDR3 coding sequence is TGCAGCGTTGAAAGACTAGCGGTTGCAGATACGCAGTATTTT. This gives the protein CSVERLAVADTQYF.

A few counts support this clonotype. The chain links TRBV29-1 to TRBJ1-4; D not resolved. Germline loops: CDR1 SQVTM, CDR2 ANQGSEA. This CDR3 spans 14 amino acids. The CDR3 coding sequence is TGCAGTGCGTCGGTGGCGGATCGAAATGAAAAACTGTTTTTT. This encodes CSASVADRNEKLFF.

This clonotype was counted at least ten times. The chain couples TRBV27 to TRBJ2-3; TRBD2 is a possible D gene (6 bases). Trimming took off 3 bases at V and 5 bases at J, with 21 bases between the two ends. The CDR3 consists of 17 residues. Germline V CDR1 and CDR2: MNHEY, SMNVEV (reference sequence). The CDR3 DNA is TGTGCCAGCAGTTTCCTCGGGAGTGCTATGACGGGAGATACGCAGTATTTT. Translating gives CASSFLGSAMTGDTQYF.

This clonotype was picked up a small number of times. This rearrangement joins TRBV2 to TRBJ2-2; 12 bases match TRBD2. Germline loops: CDR1 SNHLY, CDR2 FYNNEI. The CDR3 consists of 16 residues. The DNA of the CDR3 is TGTGTGAATTCGAGGCTAGCGGGAGGGCCGACCGGGGAGCTGTTTTTT. Amino acid sequence: CVNSRLAGGPTGELFF.

The chain recombines TRBV5-6 with TRBJ2-5, with D hard to call. Trimming left V 4 bases short and J 3 bases short, with 10 bases between. The CDR3 contains 13 residues. Germline values: CDR1 SGHDT, CDR2 YYEEEE. Here the CDR3 reads CASSTDKKETQYF. CDR3 in DNA: TGTGCCAGCAGCACCGACAAGAAAGAGACCCAGTACTTC.

This clonotype was picked up a small number of times. This chain links TRBV11-2 with TRBJ2-3; unclear D gene. Between the trimmed V and J ends, which lost 0 bases and 3 bases, there was a span of 10 bases. The CDR3 loop spans 15 amino acids. CDR1 is SGHAT and CDR2 is FQNNGV in the germline V gene. The CDR3 region has the DNA TGTGCCAGCAGCTTAGATGGTCATACAACAGATACGCAGTATTTT. Amino acids: CASSLDGHTTDTQYF.

V and J are TRBV5-1 and TRBJ2-5; D unclear. V was shortened by 0 bases and J by 1 base, with 10 bases between the two germline ends. The CDR3 consists of 15 residues. Germline loops: CDR1 SGHRS, CDR2 YFSETQ. The CDR3 region is CASSLDAVGQETQYF. In nucleotides, the CDR3 is TGCGCCAGCAGCTTGGACGCGGTGGGCCAAGAGACCCAGTACTTC.

Many counts were recorded for this clonotype. This chain links TRBV25-1 with TRBJ2-7; 8 bases align to TRBD1. The CDR3 loop spans 14 amino acids. Trimming took 3 bases from V and 6 from J; bases not matched to a gene: 7. The germline gives CDR1 MGHDK, CDR2 SYGVNS. DNA of the CDR3: TGTGCCAGCAGTGAGATGACAGGGGTGGGCGAGCAGTACTTC. It codes for CASSEMTGVGEQYF.

V is TRBV12-3 or TRBV12-4 and J is TRBJ1-3; 8 bases are shared with TRBD1. V gave up 4 bases and J gave up 3 bases; unmatched junction bases: 14. CDR3 length: 18 amino acids. CDR3 in amino acids: CASSSPVGQAGSGNTIYF. CDR3 coding DNA: TGTGCCAGCAGTTCACCGGTGGGACAGGCTGGTAGTGGAAACACCATATATTTT.

CDR3 sequence: CASSLDVYYEQYF. In DNA form, the CDR3 reads TGCGCCAGCAGCTTGGACGTTTACTACGAGCAGTACTTC. This rearrangement joins TRBV5-1 to TRBJ2-7; D gene ambiguous. Germline V gene lookup returns CDR1 SGHRS and CDR2 YFSETQ. The CDR3 sequence is 13 residues long. V was cut by 0 bases and J by 3 bases, with 7 bases left in between.